This T cell receptor (beta chain) was sequenced during a study of T cell clonality in common variable immunodeficiency. General study findings and limits: Fewer deletions and N-nucleotide insertions were reportedly seen in common variable immunodeficiency TCR beta sequences. CVID subjects showed higher TCRbeta clonality than healthy controls.

This clone showed up many times. The target antigen is unknown. The CDR3 goes on 3 residues after the read ends, and that part is filled in from the germline J gene. CDR3 length equals 16 residues. The V gene lost 0 bases and the J gene lost 4 bases, with 14 bases spanning the gap. Germline V lookup: CDR1 SGHRS, CDR2 YFSETQ. Assay: immunoSEQ multiplex PCR; the TCRdb copy retains only in-frame clones and omits some. The sample contains about 43,000 clones, none of them singletons. Donors gave roughly 4.5 to 9 ml heparinized peripheral whole blood. The sequenced sample was peripheral blood mononuclear cells. The receptor was derived from a person aged 18 to 75 in good health. V and J are TRBV5-1 and TRBJ1-3; tentative D call: TRBD1 (6 bases). The sequenced CDR3 bases are TGCGCCAGCAGCTTGGAGGGACATCAATTCGGAAACACC. Translated: CASSLEGHQFGNT. The whole CDR3 protein reads CASSLEGHQFGNTIYF.